Below are 5 T cell receptor beta chains sequenced from a single sample in a study of radiation and T cells in renal cell carcinoma. The data were produced by immunoSEQ multiplex PCR, yet TCRdb's version contains in-frame clones alone and is incomplete. The repertoire holds roughly 120,000 clones, with about four fifths as singletons. Time point reported: baseline pretreatment blood. This sample's treatment: 15 Gy SBRT to primary tumor, nephrectomy 4 weeks later. The specimen was blood, collected from a patient whose treatment included radiotherapy and nephrectomy. The source of these receptors is a woman in her sixties with renal cell carcinoma.

Only a few counts were recorded for this clone. V and J are TRBV6-1 and TRBJ2-1; no definite D call. The ends were cut back, 6 bases at V and 8 bases at J, with 8 bases in the middle. The CDR3 totals 11 residues. Per the germline V gene, CDR1 is MNHNS and CDR2 is SASEGT. The CDR3 protein is CASSPTYEQFF. The CDR3 DNA is TGTGCCAGCAGCCCAACTTATGAGCAGTTCTTC.

The gene calls are TRBV5-1 and TRBJ2-1; D is perhaps TRBD1 or TRBD2 (7 bases each). Trimming took off 3 bases at V and 9 bases at J, with 16 bases between the two ends. Germline V gene sequence: CDR1 SGHRS, CDR2 YFSETQ. The CDR3 runs to 14 residues. The CDR3 DNA is TGCGCCAGCAGCTCCCAGACAGGGAGGGGTGAGCAGTTCTTC. Its protein product is CASSSQTGRGEQFF.

The chain links TRBV4-2 to TRBJ1-2, with a weak D call TRBD1 (5 bases). CDR1 is LGHNA and CDR2 is YNFKEQ in the germline V gene. The CDR3 loop spans 20 amino acids. V was clipped by 0 bases and J by 1 base, with 24 bases between them. In DNA, the CDR3 is TGTGCCAGCAGCCAAGATCGAGTTTCGGCCGCGGACATGAATAACTATGGCTACACCTTC. It specifies CASSQDRVSAADMNNYGYTF.

This clone was seen only a few times. V gene TRBV19 combines with J gene TRBJ1-6; 10 nucleotides line up with TRBD1. Germline V gene sequence: CDR1 LNHDA, CDR2 SQIVND (reference sequence). V lost 3 bases, J lost 9 bases, and 11 bases stayed unmatched. The CDR3 extends over 17 amino acids. The CDR3 sequence: CASSIPPDRGQSSPLHF. The DNA for the CDR3 is TGTGCCAGTAGTATTCCCCCCGACAGGGGGCAAAGTTCACCCCTCCACTTT. The full variable domain, completed using reference TRBV19 and TRBJ1-6, is DGGITQSPKYLFRKEGQNVTLSCEQNLNHDAMYWYRQDPGQGLRLIYYSQIVNDFQKGDIAEGYSVSREKKESFPLTVTSAQKNPTAFYLCASSIPPDRGQSSPLHFGNGTRLTVT.

The J gene is TRBJ1-1, the V gene TRBV6-1; no clear D gene. This CDR3 is built from 16 residues. Trimming removed 1 base from V and 0 bases from J, with 12 bases in between. Per germline, CDR1 MNHNS and CDR2 SASEGT. The CDR3 reads CASSEGYGRLNTEAFF. DNA for the CDR3: TGTGCCAGCAGTGAAGGGTACGGCAGATTGAACACTGAAGCTTTCTTT.